This TCR beta chain appears in the sequencing data of a study of blood T cell repertoires in COVID-19. Study-level information: Donors in the United States, Italy and Spain gave samples during acute or convalescent COVID-19. PBMCs, B-cell-depleted T cells, or T cells provided the cDNA or gDNA that made up the material.

In the authors' workflow: Cell counts per sample came from amplifying reference gene primers. Produced via immunoSEQ multiplex PCR; TCRdb's table is partial and in-frame only. The DNA gave D and trimming, while V, J and clone size come from that table. The table records 200,000 to 300,000 clones, about 82% of them present only once. This CDR3 has 16 amino acids. After removal of 3 bases from V and 2 bases from J, the junction contained 8 bases not matched to a gene. Germline-derived CDR1 and CDR2 are LGHNA and YNFKEQ. This TCR was recovered from an older woman with active or convalescent COVID-19. The chain recombines TRBV4-2 with TRBJ1-2, with 8 bases aligning to TRBD1. Sequencing was performed on peripheral blood. The CDR3, as DNA: TGTGCCAGCAGCCAGACTGGACAGGGCGGCAACTATGGCTACACCTTC. Protein sequence: CASSQTGQGGNYGYTF.